One and the same sample provided the 32 T cell receptor beta chains below, sequenced in a study of cytomegalovirus exposure and HLA in healthy donors. PCR employed 60 Vbeta and 13 Jbeta primers. Data came from immunoSEQ multiplex PCR; TCRdb stores just in-frame clones and leaves some out. The table records about 160,000 clones, 80% to 85% of them present only once. Sample: PBMCs. The receptor source for this set is a man aged 50-59 years in good health and CMV-seropositive.

This chain connects TRBV5-1 to TRBJ2-7; 9 positions agree with TRBD2. The V gene end was trimmed by 2 bases and the J gene end by 2 bases; junction bases not matched to a gene: 11. The CDR3 has 17 amino acids. CDR1 SGHRS and CDR2 YFSETQ come from the germline V gene. The CDR3 DNA reads TGCGCCAGCAGCTTTGGGGCTAGCGGGGAGATTACCTACGAGCAGTACTTC. Translation: CASSFGASGEITYEQYF. Based on the CDR3 plus reference TRBV5-1 and TRBJ2-7, the full variable domain is KAGVTQTPRYLIKTRGQQVTLSCSPISGHRSVSWYQQTPGQGLQFLFEYFSETQRNKGNFPGRFSGRQFSNSRSEMNVSTLELGDSALYLCASSFGASGEITYEQYFGPGTRLTVT.

The J gene is TRBJ2-2, the V gene TRBV9, with 10 bases that match TRBD1. V shed 3 bases, J shed 7 bases, and the junction held 9 bases outside the gene matches. There are 16 residues in the CDR3. CDR1 and CDR2 (germline): SGDLS, YYNGEE. CDR3 residues: CASSGGQGVINGELFF. CDR3 nucleotides: TGTGCCAGCAGCGGAGGACAGGGGGTAATTAACGGGGAGCTGTTTTTT.

This clone was found once. V and J are TRBV30 and TRBJ1-5; 8 positions match TRBD1. This CDR3 has 13 residues. With 4 bases clipped from V and 7 bases from J, the junction kept 6 bases outside the gene matches. Germline assignment: CDR1 GTSNPN and CDR2 SVGIG (reference sequence). The CDR3 is CAWTGGAGQPQHF. CDR3 DNA sequence: TGTGCCTGGACAGGGGGCGCGGGGCAGCCCCAGCATTTT.

The V call is TRBV7-3, the J call TRBJ2-1; D possibly corresponds to TRBD1 (6 bases). This CDR3 region has 16 residues. Germline V gene lookup returns CDR1 SGHTA and CDR2 FQGTGA. V lost 5 bases and J 5 bases, leaving 19 bases between the germline ends. DNA of the CDR3: TGTGCCAGCAGCCAATTGGGGACATCCATAAACAATGAGCAGTTCTTC. This translates into CASSQLGTSINNEQFF.

The V and J genes are TRBV7-3 and TRBJ2-1, with TRBD2 matching over 13 bases. The CDR3 contains 17 residues. Germline CDR1 is SGHTA and CDR2 is FQGTGA. V shed 3 bases, J shed 2 bases, and the junction held 4 bases outside the gene matches. In DNA form, the CDR3 reads TGTGCCAGCAGCTTCGGACTAGCGGGAGATGCCTACAATGAGCAGTTCTTC. It specifies CASSFGLAGDAYNEQFF.

The chain uses TRBV4-1 and TRBJ2-5; no firm D call. The J call is in doubt because the DNA end fits TRBJ2-7 better. The CDR3 consists of 13 residues. CDR1 and CDR2 from the germline V gene are MGHRA and YSYEKL. CDR3 in DNA: TGCGCCAGCAGCCAAGCCTCCTCCTACGAGCAGTACTTC. Translation gives CASSQASSYEQYF.

The rearrangement joins TRBV6-6 to TRBJ2-5; tentative D call: TRBD1 (5 bases). TRBJ2-7 matches the DNA end more closely, so the J call is doubtful. This CDR3 comprises 14 residues. CDR1 is MNHNY and CDR2 is SVGAGI in the germline V gene (reference sequence). CDR3 loop: CASSYTTDSYEQYF. The CDR3 DNA reads TGTGCCAGCAGTTACACGACAGACTCCTACGAGCAGTACTTC.

CDR3 sequence: CASSADRGNQPQHF. The CDR3 DNA follows: TGTGCCAGTAGTGCCGACAGGGGCAATCAGCCCCAGCATTTT. This sequence joins TRBV19 and TRBJ1-5, with 7 bases lining up with TRBD1. This CDR3 has 14 residues. With V trimmed by 5 bases and J by 2 bases, 3 bases remained unmatched. Germline assignment: CDR1 LNHDA and CDR2 SQIVND (reference sequence). Drawing the rest from reference TRBV19 and TRBJ1-5, the complete variable domain is DGGITQSPKYLFRKEGQNVTLSCEQNLNHDAMYWYRQDPGQGLRLIYYSQIVNDFQKGDIAEGYSVSREKKESFPLTVTSAQKNPTAFYLCASSADRGNQPQHFGDGTRLSIL.

The genes are TRBV11-2 and TRBJ1-2, with no clear D. This CDR3 region has 15 residues. V was cut by 4 bases and J by 4 bases, with 16 bases left in between. Germline CDR1 is SGHAT and CDR2 is FQNNGV. CDR3 in DNA: TGTGCCAGCAGCTCTGCACGAGGCGGCTTCTATGGCTACACCTTC. This sequence encodes CASSSARGGFYGYTF.

The gene calls are TRBV10-3 and TRBJ2-7; 8 nucleotides match TRBD1. Germline CDR1 and CDR2: ENHRY and SYGVKD. Trimming cost V 3 bases and J 0 bases; bases outside gene matches: 4. CDR3 length: 15 amino acids. CDR3 sequence reads: CAISDHRGFSYEQYF. DNA for the CDR3: TGTGCCATCAGTGACCACAGGGGGTTCTCCTACGAGCAGTACTTC.

V usage is TRBV7-8 and J usage is TRBJ2-5, with TRBD1 matching over 8 bases. The V and J ends lost 5 bases and 4 bases, in that order; junction bases with no gene match: 12. The CDR3 runs to 16 residues. The germline gives CDR1 SGHVS, CDR2 FQNEAQ. CDR3 nucleotide sequence: TGTGCCAGCAGCCTTCGACAGGGGAGGTTAGCAGAGACCCAGTACTTC. Its protein product is CASSLRQGRLAETQYF.

As concerns this clone: Other DNA sequences in the same sample also yield this CDR3. The chain couples TRBV10-3 to TRBJ2-7, with D perhaps TRBD2 (7 bases). The CDR3 consists of 13 residues. Germline V gene lookup returns CDR1 ENHRY and CDR2 SYGVKD. V lost 6 bases and J 7 bases, leaving 16 bases between the germline ends. The CDR3, as DNA: TGTGCCATCAGGGGAGGGGGACTGGGGGAGCAGTACTTC. Amino acids: CAIRGGGLGEQYF.

The V gene is TRBV29-1, the J gene TRBJ2-2; a weak D match, TRBD2 (5 bases). The CDR3 sequence is 10 residues long. Deletions cut 8 bases from V and 6 bases from J, with 7 bases between. Per the germline V gene, CDR1 is SQVTM and CDR2 is ANQGSEA. The CDR3 nucleotides are TGCAGCCCCGGGGCCGGGGAGCTGTTTTTT. Translation gives CSPGAGELFF.

Remarks on this clone: Other DNA sequences of this sample code for an identical CDR3. The chain combines TRBV7-9 with TRBJ2-7, with 7 positions matching TRBD1. Per the germline V gene, CDR1 is SEHNR and CDR2 is FQNEAQ (reference sequence). CDR3 length: 15 residues. Trimming cost V 6 bases and J 4 bases; bases outside gene matches: 12. The CDR3 DNA reads as TGTGCCAGCAGAACAGACAGGGATGTTGGTTACGAGCAGTACTTC. This encodes CASRTDRDVGYEQYF.

This chain links TRBV28 with TRBJ2-7; 7 bases are a match to TRBD1. The CDR3 is 14 residues long. Per the germline V gene, CDR1 is MDHEN and CDR2 is SYDVKM. With V trimmed by 5 bases and J by 1 base, 5 bases remained unmatched. The CDR3 protein is CASSPGTASYEQYF. The CDR3 DNA is TGTGCCAGCAGTCCCGGGACAGCATCCTACGAGCAGTACTTC.

The chain joins TRBV6-5 to TRBJ2-5; 7 nucleotides match TRBD2. Germline loops: CDR1 MNHEY, CDR2 SVGAGI. The CDR3 spans 15 residues. J was trimmed by 5 bases and V by 5 bases; bases with no gene match: 11. CDR3 protein: CASSRSGPGGETQYF. CDR3 in DNA: TGTGCCAGCAGTCGTAGCGGGCCCGGAGGGGAGACCCAGTACTTC.

The V and J genes are TRBV9 and TRBJ2-7, with D hard to call. V was cut by 0 bases and J by 3 bases, with 13 bases left in between. The CDR3 sequence is 15 residues long. Germline V CDR1 and CDR2: SGDLS, YYNGEE. CDR3 in amino acids: CASSVDSPPYYEQYF. The CDR3 coding sequence is TGTGCCAGCAGCGTAGACAGCCCGCCCTACTACGAGCAGTACTTC.

The table lists this clone with a few counts. The genes are TRBV7-9 and TRBJ1-1; D is undetermined. V lost 0 bases and J 1 base, leaving 9 bases between the germline ends. Germline V gene lookup returns CDR1 SEHNR and CDR2 FQNEAQ (reference sequence). The CDR3 is 15 amino acids. CDR3 nucleotide sequence: TGTGCCAGCAGCTTAGCAGGGCGGGAGAACACTGAAGCTTTCTTT. Translating gives CASSLAGRENTEAFF.

The genes are TRBV4-1 and TRBJ2-2, with a possible D match to TRBD1 (6 bases). The CDR3 sequence is 14 residues long. V was cut by 3 bases and J by 6 bases, with 11 bases left in between. Germline values: CDR1 MGHRA, CDR2 YSYEKL. The chain's CDR3 is CASSHPQGSGELFF. The DNA of the CDR3 is TGCGCCAGCAGCCACCCTCAGGGGTCCGGGGAGCTGTTTTTT.

This chain links TRBV2 with TRBJ1-1; D ambiguous. This CDR3 has 14 amino acids. Looked up from germline, CDR1 is SNHLY and CDR2 is FYNNEI. Trimming pared 2 bases from V and 1 base from J, leaving 8 bases between. CDR3 region: CASSERVWNTEAFF. The CDR3 coding sequence is TGTGCCAGCAGTGAAAGAGTATGGAACACTGAAGCTTTCTTT.

This chain joins TRBV28 and TRBJ2-6; 9 bases match TRBD1. Per germline, CDR1 MDHEN and CDR2 SYDVKM. With 5 bases clipped from V and 2 bases from J, the junction kept 7 bases outside the gene matches. The CDR3 is made up of 17 amino acids. The CDR3 protein is CASSRPGTGTGANVLTF. CDR3 sequence (DNA): TGTGCCAGCAGTCGTCCCGGGACAGGGACTGGGGCCAACGTCCTGACTTTC.

This chain links TRBV14 with TRBJ2-4; 10 nucleotides match TRBD2. The CDR3 is made up of 17 amino acids. Germline V gene data show CDR1 as SGHDN and CDR2 as FVKESK. The junction had 7 bases not matched to a gene; V was cut back by 0 bases and J by 5 bases. The chain's CDR3 is CASSQERSGRAQNIQYF. The CDR3 coding sequence is TGTGCCAGCAGCCAAGAACGAAGCGGGAGGGCCCAAAACATTCAGTACTTC.

This clone was counted once. The V call is TRBV6-1, the J call TRBJ1-6; D is possibly TRBD1 (6 bases). The CDR3 totals 17 residues. The V gene lost 1 base and the J gene lost 10 bases, with 20 bases spanning the gap. Looked up from germline, CDR1 is MNHNS and CDR2 is SASEGT. DNA for the CDR3: TGTGCCAGCAGTGAAGGCGGACCACAGGGCATGAGCTCACCCCTCCACTTT. Translation: CASSEGGPQGMSSPLHF.

The J gene is TRBJ1-4, the V gene TRBV29-1; D is unclear. The CDR3 extends over 11 amino acids. Between the trimmed V and J ends, which lost 6 bases and 7 bases, there was a span of 9 bases. Germline V gene data show CDR1 as SQVTM and CDR2 as ANQGSEA. CDR3 sequence (DNA): TGCAGCGTCGCTCAGTCTGAAAAACTGTTTTTT. Its protein is CSVAQSEKLFF.

This rearrangement joins TRBV9 to TRBJ2-6; 8 bases agree with TRBD1. The CDR3 spans 17 residues. Per germline, CDR1 SGDLS and CDR2 YYNGEE. V dropped 3 bases and J dropped 2; count of bases not matched to a gene: 7. DNA for the CDR3: TGTGCCAGCAGCGGGGGACAGGCCTTTCCTGGGGCCAACGTCCTGACTTTC. This codes for CASSGGQAFPGANVLTF.

V gene TRBV4-1 combines with J gene TRBJ1-5, with a possible D match to TRBD1 (5 bases). This CDR3 has 17 residues. Trimming stripped 2 bases from V and 4 bases from J, with 18 bases between. In germline, CDR1 is MGHRA, CDR2 YSYEKL. The CDR3 sequence is CASSQTPQGSLNQPQHF. CDR3 coding DNA: TGCGCCAGCAGCCAAACCCCCCAGGGATCCCTAAATCAGCCCCAGCATTTT.

Concerning this clone: At one end, the junction sequence differs from germline, possibly due to a read error. The chain has TRBV7-7 and TRBJ1-1; a weak D match, TRBD1 (5 bases). In germline, CDR1 is SSHAT, CDR2 FNYEAQ (reference sequence). The CDR3 is 16 amino acids. The CDR3 nucleotides are TGTGCTAGCAGCTTACGTACGGCGGGGCAGAACACTGAAGCTTTCTTT. This sequence encodes CASSLRTAGQNTEAFF. Looking up the rest from reference TRBV7-7 and TRBJ1-1 gives the full variable domain: GAGVSQSPRYKVTKRGQDVTLRCDPISSHATLYWYQQALGQGPEFLTYFNYEAQPDKSGLPSDRFSAERPEGSISTLTIQRTEQRDSAMYRCASSLRTAGQNTEAFFGQGTRLTVV.

This clone has a single count. The rearrangement joins TRBV27 to TRBJ1-2; 7 nucleotides match TRBD1. V was pared by 1 base and J by 8 bases, with 13 bases of the junction left unmatched. Germline CDR1 is MNHEY and CDR2 is SMNVEV (reference sequence). The CDR3 runs 16 residues. The CDR3 spells CASSLLGQGEIGGYTF. As DNA, the CDR3 is TGTGCCAGCAGTTTATTGGGGCAGGGGGAAATTGGGGGCTACACCTTC.

The chain uses TRBV7-2 and TRBJ1-1; possibly TRBD1 for D (6 bases). Germline V lookup: CDR1 SGHTA, CDR2 FQGNSA. This CDR3 region has 14 residues. The ends were cut back, 6 bases at V and 0 bases at J, with 11 bases in the middle. The CDR3 bases are TGTGCCAGCAGTTCGACAGGTATGAACACTGAAGCTTTCTTT. This gives the protein CASSSTGMNTEAFF.

The rearrangement joins TRBV19 to TRBJ1-5, with TRBD1 matching 9 bases. The CDR3 contains 14 residues. In germline, CDR1 is LNHDA, CDR2 SQIVND (reference sequence). Trimming at V came to 4 bases and at J to 2 bases, leaving 0 bases not matched to a gene. For the CDR3, the DNA is TGTGCCAGTAGTAGGGACAGGGGCAATCAGCCCCAGCATTTT. Its protein product is CASSRDRGNQPQHF. Together with reference TRBV19 and TRBJ1-5, the CDR3 gives the full variable domain: DGGITQSPKYLFRKEGQNVTLSCEQNLNHDAMYWYRQDPGQGLRLIYYSQIVNDFQKGDIAEGYSVSREKKESFPLTVTSAQKNPTAFYLCASSRDRGNQPQHFGDGTRLSIL.

This chain joins TRBV10-3 and TRBJ2-2; tentatively, D is TRBD2 (6 bases). This CDR3 has 13 amino acids. CDR1 ENHRY and CDR2 SYGVKD come from the germline V gene. Between the trimmed V and J ends, which lost 6 bases and 1 base, there was a span of 6 bases. CDR3 sequence: CAIRRGNTGELFF. The CDR3 coding sequence is TGTGCCATCAGGCGGGGGAACACCGGGGAGCTGTTTTTT.

The CDR3 here is CASSLTSGDSYEQYF. CDR3 DNA sequence: TGTGCCAGTAGCTTGACTAGCGGGGACTCCTACGAGCAGTACTTC. J is TRBJ2-7 and V is TRBV19; 11 bases line up with TRBD2. V lost 6 bases and J lost 0; bases outside the gene matches: 4. The V gene's germline CDR1 is LNHDA and CDR2 SQIVND (reference sequence). The CDR3 runs to 15 residues.